A selection of T cell receptor beta chains follows, all from one sample in a study of identifying expanded T cells in peripheral blood. TCRdb's table, derived via immunoSEQ multiplex PCR, lists solely in-frame clones and lacks some. Here the sample spans approximately 100,000 clones, around 88% being singletons. Specimen: blood. The receptors were gathered from a person aged 18-70 years in good health. Each CDR3 is given with its conserved first and last residue. The order of the fields is CDR3 length, D gene, clone size, V gene, J gene, CDR3 DNA, CDR3 protein. The D gene is left open where the match is weak. Clone size is given for some rows only: seen once, a few or many times, or a class if the clone is expanded.

>17|NA|NA|TRBV2|TRBJ1-1
TGTGCCAGCAGATCGGATCGACAAGGGGGTATGAACACTGAAGCTTTCTTT
CASRSDRQGGMNTEAFF
>11|NA|NA|TRBV6-6|TRBJ2-7
TGTGCCAGCAGTTACCGGCAGGAGCAGTACTTC
CASSYRQEQYF
>14|NA|NA|TRBV6-5|TRBJ2-5
TGTGCCAGCAGCCACAGACAGGGAGGAGAGACCCAGTACTTC
CASSHRQGGETQYF
>13|NA|few|TRBV2|TRBJ1-3
TGTGCCAGCACGTCGAGCTCTGGAAACACCATATATTTT
CASTSSSGNTIYF
>13|NA|NA|TRBV29-1|TRBJ1-1
TGCAGCGGGTTGCCAGGAAGGCACACTGAAGCTTTCTTT
CSGLPGRHTEAFF
>15|NA|NA|TRBV6-5|TRBJ2-6
TGTGCCAGCAGTTACTACGGGGATGGGGCCAACGTCCTGACTTTC
CASSYYGDGANVLTF
>15|TRBD1|NA|TRBV6-1|TRBJ2-3
TGTGCCAGCAGGACAGGACAGGTTAGGCGAGATACGCAGTATTTT
CASRTGQVRRDTQYF
>14|TRBD1|NA|TRBV5-5|TRBJ1-2
TGTGCCAGCAGCAATCGACAGGGGGGCTATGGCTACACCTTC
CASSNRQGGYGYTF
>15|NA|NA|TRBV6-5|TRBJ1-6
TGTGCCAGCAGTTACTCGGCAGGGAGTAATTCACCCCTCCACTTT
CASSYSAGSNSPLHF
>11|NA|NA|TRBV7-6|TRBJ2-1
TGTGCCAGCAGCCGCTACAATGAGCAGTTCTTC
CASSRYNEQFF
>13|NA|NA|TRBV7-3|TRBJ1-2
TGTGCCAGCAGCTTAAAAAGCAACTATGGCTACACCTTC
CASSLKSNYGYTF
>13|NA|NA|TRBV7-2|TRBJ1-4
TGTGCCAGCAGCTTACCACATAATGAAAAACTGTTTTTT
CASSLPHNEKLFF
>14|TRBD1|NA|TRBV7-6|TRBJ2-1
TGTGCCAGCAGCCCGCGGACACAGGGGGATGAGCAGTTCTTC
CASSPRTQGDEQFF
>14|NA|few|TRBV7-2|TRBJ1-3
TGTGCCAGCAGCTTATGGGTCTCTGGAAACACCATATATTTT
CASSLWVSGNTIYF
>13|NA|NA|TRBV5-4|TRBJ2-5
TGTGCCAGCAGCTTGGCGGGGGCTGAGACCCAGTACTTC
CASSLAGAETQYF
>11|NA|NA|TRBV27|TRBJ1-1
TGTGCCAGCAGTTTGGGCAGGGAAGCTTTCTTT
CASSLGREAFF
>16|NA|NA|TRBV15|TRBJ1-5
TGTGCCACCAGCAGAGGACCCCCGAGTGGGAATCAGCCCCAGCATTTT
CATSRGPPSGNQPQHF
>21|TRBD2|NA|TRBV9|TRBJ2-5
TGTGCCAGCAAGACCCCCGGGACTAGCGGGGGGGCCGACGTTCGTGGGGAGACCCAGTACTTC
CASKTPGTSGGADVRGETQYF
>16|NA|few|TRBV11-2|TRBJ2-3
TGTGCCAGCAGCCCGATCTGGGGGGGGGCGGGAGATACGCAGTATTTT
CASSPIWGGAGDTQYF
>15|NA|NA|TRBV7-9|TRBJ2-7
TGTGCCAGCAGCCACCGGCGCCAGCAGTCGGGGGAGCAGTACTTC
CASSHRRQQSGEQYF
>15|NA|NA|TRBV15|TRBJ2-5
TGTGCCACCAGCACTGGACGGGCGCGAGGAGAGACCCAGTACTTC
CATSTGRARGETQYF
>14|TRBD2|NA|TRBV5-1|TRBJ2-7
TGCGCCAGCAGACAACTAGCGGGGAGAGGAGAGCAGTACTTC
CASRQLAGRGEQYF
>16|TRBD1|NA|TRBV7-9|TRBJ1-6
TGTGCCAGCAGCCTCAGGACAGGGGGACCAAATTCACCCCTCCACTTT
CASSLRTGGPNSPLHF
>15|TRBD1|NA|TRBV4-2|TRBJ1-2
TGTGCCAGCAGCCACACCTCGTACAGGGGAAGGGGCTACACCTTC
CASSHTSYRGRGYTF
>14|NA|NA|TRBV10-3|TRBJ1-1
TGTGCCACCCGGGGGGGGCATCAGAACACTGAAGCTTTCTTT
CATRGGHQNTEAFF
>15|NA|NA|TRBV6-5|TRBJ1-6
TGTGCCAGCAGTTACTCGCCTCCTTCTAATTCACCCCTCCACTTT
CASSYSPPSNSPLHF
>18|NA|NA|TRBV7-2|TRBJ1-2
TGTGCCAGCAGCTTAGGAGGGGCGGGAAGTCAACTTAACTATGGCTACACCTTC
CASSLGGAGSQLNYGYTF
>14|NA|NA|TRBV7-9|TRBJ2-7
TGTGCCAGCAGCTTAGGAGGGGCGGCTTACGAGCAGTACTTC
CASSLGGAAYEQYF
>15|TRBD1|NA|TRBV7-9|TRBJ1-1
TGTGCCAGCAGCTTAGCGACAGGGGTGCACACTGAAGCTTTCTTT
CASSLATGVHTEAFF
>12|NA|NA|TRBV2|TRBJ1-1
TGTGCCACCAGAAGCTCTTGGACTGAAGCTTTCTTT
CATRSSWTEAFF
>15|NA|NA|TRBV6-5|TRBJ2-7
TGTGCCAGCACCTTACTAGGTCTGCGGTCCTACGAGCAGTACTTC
CASTLLGLRSYEQYF
>12|NA|NA|TRBV13|TRBJ2-2
TGTGCCAGCACCTTAGGCACCGGGGAGCTGTTTTTT
CASTLGTGELFF
>13|NA|NA|TRBV12-5|TRBJ1-1
TGTGCTAGTGGATTAACGGGGAGCCTCGAAGCTTTCTTT
CASGLTGSLEAFF
>13|NA|NA|TRBV4-3|TRBJ2-5
TGCGCCAGCAGCCAAGGAACCCAAGAGACCCAGTACTTC
CASSQGTQETQYF
>14|NA|NA|TRBV18|TRBJ1-2
TGTGCCAGCTCTCGGGACACCTCTAACTATGGCTACACCTTC
CASSRDTSNYGYTF
>13|NA|once|TRBV5-1|TRBJ2-5
TGCGCCAGCAGCTTAGCTACACAAGAGACCCAGTACTTC
CASSLATQETQYF
>12|NA|NA|TRBV6-4|TRBJ2-7
TGTGCCAGCAGAGGTTTGGCCTACGAGCAGTACTTC
CASRGLAYEQYF
>18|NA|NA|TRBV21-1|TRBJ2-4
TGTGCCAGCAGCAAAGCGCAGAGGTGTCCTCTAGCCAAAAACATTCAGTACTTC
CASSKAQRCPLAKNIQYF
>16|TRBD2|NA|TRBV5-4|TRBJ2-2
TGTGCCAGCAGCGCCCTCGCGGGGGGATCAGGTGGGGAGCTGTTTTTT
CASSALAGGSGGELFF
>17|NA|NA|TRBV7-8|TRBJ1-2
TGTGCCAGCAGCTTAGGAGGGGGGGCTAGTCCTCGGCGTGGCTACACCTTC
CASSLGGGASPRRGYTF
>15|NA|NA|TRBV7-9|TRBJ2-7
TGTGCCAGCAGCCCCTACGGCGGGGCCTCCTACGAGCAGTACTTC
CASSPYGGASYEQYF
>14|TRBD1|NA|TRBV19|TRBJ2-2
TGTGCCAGTAACGAACAGGGGGCATACGGGGAGCTGTTTTTT
CASNEQGAYGELFF
>16|NA|NA|TRBV9|TRBJ2-5
TGTGCCAGCAGCCTCACCCCCAGGGGTGGTAAGGAGACCCAGTACTTC
CASSLTPRGGKETQYF
>17|NA|once|TRBV18|TRBJ2-3
TGTGCCAGCTCACCCCCCCGCGGGGGCCGAGGCACAGATACGCAGTATTTT
CASSPPRGGRGTDTQYF
>11|NA|NA|TRBV11-3|TRBJ1-4
TGTGCCAGCAGCCCCCGCGAAAAACTGTTTTTT
CASSPREKLFF
>18|TRBD2|once|TRBV11-2|TRBJ2-7
TGTGCCAGCAGCTTAGCCCCCACTAGCGGGGGGGCCTCCTACGAGCAGTACTTC
CASSLAPTSGGASYEQYF